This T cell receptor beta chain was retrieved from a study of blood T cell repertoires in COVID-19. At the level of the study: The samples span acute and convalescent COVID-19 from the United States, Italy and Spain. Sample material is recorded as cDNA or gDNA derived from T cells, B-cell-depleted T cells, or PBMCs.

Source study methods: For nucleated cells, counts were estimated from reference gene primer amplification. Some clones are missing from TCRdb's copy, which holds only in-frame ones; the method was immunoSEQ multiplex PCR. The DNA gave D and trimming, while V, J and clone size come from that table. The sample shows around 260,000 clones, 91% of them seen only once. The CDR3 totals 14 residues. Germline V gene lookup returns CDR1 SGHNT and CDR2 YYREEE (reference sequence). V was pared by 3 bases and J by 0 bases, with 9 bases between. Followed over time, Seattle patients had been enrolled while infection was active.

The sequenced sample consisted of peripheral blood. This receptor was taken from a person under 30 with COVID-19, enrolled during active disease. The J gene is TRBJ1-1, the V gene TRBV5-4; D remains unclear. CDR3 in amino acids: CASSSIRVNTEAFF. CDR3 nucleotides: TGTGCCAGCAGCTCGATAAGAGTGAACACTGAAGCTTTCTTT.